This section outlines one TCR beta chain sequence together with its context. Antigen unknown. The trim removed 5 bases at V and 3 bases at J, leaving 12 bases unmatched. The CDR3 is 17 residues long. CDR1 is SGHTA, CDR2 FQGNSA, per germline. The record originates from a study of T cell responses to AZD1222 COVID-19 vaccine. Some clones are missing from TCRdb's copy, which holds only in-frame ones; the method was immunoSEQ multiplex PCR. The data contain fewer than 120,000 clones, around 85% of them singletons. Study observations and caveats: With two AZD1222 doses given, Spike-specific TCR breadth and depth both rose. Clonal diversity may have been underestimated, and the donors were mostly white British, with more females than males. The reported proportion of spike-specific TCRs targeting unmutated variant regions was nearly half. Repertoires were obtained only post-peak T cell response.

This clonotype was obtained from an adult in good health. This specimen was peripheral blood, taken on day 0 of AZD1222 vaccination. This chain connects TRBV7-2 to TRBJ2-7; TRBD2 matches 11 bases. In DNA, the CDR3 is TGTGCCAGCAGCCTCTACCTAGCGGGGGGCCTGCACTACGAGCAGTACTTC. Its protein product is CASSLYLAGGLHYEQYF.